This passage covers 20 T cell receptor beta chains from one sample sequenced in a study of blood T cell repertoires in COVID-19. Profiling relied on immunoSEQ multiplex PCR, and the TCRdb table lists in-frame clones only, not all of them. The table records approximately 27,000 clones, 94% of them present only once. Sequenced material: peripheral blood. These receptors all stem from a human donor with active COVID-19. The donor label of this sample is uncertain.

CDR3: CSASSSRPEADTQYF. DNA of the CDR3: TGCAGTGCTAGTAGCTCTCGGCCGGAGGCAGATACGCAGTATTTT. V usage is TRBV20-1 and J usage is TRBJ2-3; maybe TRBD2 (5 bases). The germline V gene encodes CDR1 DFQATT and CDR2 SNEGSKA (reference sequence). This CDR3 has 15 residues. The V end lost 3 bases, the J end lost 4 bases, and 17 bases lay between the germline ends.

The rearrangement joins TRBV5-4 to TRBJ2-2; a possible D gene is TRBD1 (5 bases). Germline V CDR1 and CDR2: SGHNT, YYREEE (reference sequence). The CDR3 is made up of 15 amino acids. Trimming shortened V by 4 bases and J by 4 bases, and 14 bases separated the two germline ends. CDR3 coding DNA: TGTGCCAGCAGCCCAAAGGCAGGGTCCACCGGGGAGCTGTTTTTT. As protein: CASSPKAGSTGELFF.

This clone was observed a single time. One end of the junction does not line up with germline, which may come from a read error. The rearrangement uses TRBV10-3 and TRBJ1-1, with D possibly matching TRBD1 (5 bases). There are 17 residues in the CDR3. Per the germline V gene, CDR1 is ENHRY and CDR2 is SYGVKD. The CDR3 DNA sequence: TGTGCCATCAGTGAGTCAAGGGGAGGGGAGGTGAATACTGAAGCTTTCTTT. Amino acid sequence: CAISESRGGEVNTEAFF.

CDR3 loop: CASSVDGGVQTQYF. For the CDR3, the DNA is TGTGCCAGCAGCGTAGATGGGGGGGTGCAGACCCAGTACTTC. The V and J genes are TRBV9 and TRBJ2-5; the match to TRBD2 covers 7 bases. The V gene end was trimmed by 0 bases and the J gene end by 6 bases; junction bases not matched to a gene: 5. The CDR3 is 14 residues long. In germline, CDR1 is SGDLS, CDR2 YYNGEE.

The chain links TRBV6-5 to TRBJ1-1; D not resolved. V lost 6 bases, J lost 0 bases, and 8 bases lay in between. Germline CDR1 MNHEY, CDR2 SVGAGI. The CDR3 spans 13 residues. The CDR3 region is CASSPGVNTEAFF. The CDR3 nucleotides read TGTGCCAGCAGCCCCGGGGTGAACACTGAAGCTTTCTTT.

The rearrangement joins TRBV27 to TRBJ1-1, with D possibly matching TRBD1 (6 bases). In germline, CDR1 is MNHEY, CDR2 SMNVEV (reference sequence). The germline V and J ends were trimmed by 5 bases and 3 bases, with 13 bases remaining between them. The CDR3 spans 14 residues. CDR3 DNA sequence: TGTGCCAGCAGTCCCCCTTACAGGGACACTGAAGCTTTCTTT. This codes for CASSPPYRDTEAFF.

The chain links TRBV7-9 to TRBJ2-7; D gene unclear. The V end lost 5 bases, the J end lost 3 bases, and 17 bases lay between the germline ends. This CDR3 has 15 amino acids. The germline CDR1 and CDR2 sequences are SEHNR and FQNEAQ (reference sequence). As DNA, the CDR3 is TGTGCCAGCAGCCCTAGTGGTGGCAAAAACTACGAGCAGTACTTC. Translated, it gives CASSPSGGKNYEQYF.

The J gene is TRBJ1-1, the V gene TRBV19, with 7 bases lining up with TRBD1. The germline gives CDR1 LNHDA, CDR2 SQIVND (reference sequence). V dropped 3 bases and J dropped 11; count of bases not matched to a gene: 9. CDR3 length equals 13 residues. In DNA form, the CDR3 reads TGTGCCAGTAGTATTCGGACAGGCCCGAAGGCTTTCTTT. Protein sequence: CASSIRTGPKAFF.

The chain has TRBV29-1 and TRBJ2-3; 13 bases are a match to TRBD2. Germline assignment: CDR1 SQVTM and CDR2 ANQGSEA. The V segment lost 7 bases and the J segment 2 bases; nucleotides outside the gene matches: 6. This CDR3 is built from 15 residues. The CDR3 loop reads CSATGTSGATDTQYF. The CDR3 bases are TGCAGCGCCACCGGGACTAGCGGGGCCACAGATACGCAGTATTTT.

The chain couples TRBV19 to TRBJ2-4; 7 bases are a match to TRBD2. The V and J ends lost 5 bases and 0 bases, in that order; junction bases with no gene match: 7. This CDR3 is built from 16 residues. CDR1 is LNHDA, CDR2 SQIVND, per germline (reference sequence). CDR3 amino acids: CASSGAGELAKNIQYF. CDR3 DNA sequence: TGTGCCAGTAGTGGCGCGGGGGAACTAGCCAAAAACATTCAGTACTTC.

This clone has a single count. V usage is TRBV5-4 and J usage is TRBJ2-5; 8 nucleotides align to TRBD2. The CDR3 sequence is 16 residues long. CDR1 and CDR2 (germline): SGHNT, YYREEE (reference sequence). V lost 0 bases, J lost 4 bases, and 8 bases stayed unmatched. CDR3 nucleotide sequence: TGTGCCAGCAGCTTGGACGCTAGTAGCGGGGTAGAGACCCAGTACTTC. It translates to CASSLDASSGVETQYF.

This clone has only one observation. CDR3 DNA sequence: TGTGCCAGCAGCCAAGTTGGCGGAATCTATGGCTACACCTTC. It translates to CASSQVGGIYGYTF. The chain combines TRBV14 with TRBJ1-2; no clear D gene. V lost 1 base, J lost 4 bases, and 10 bases lay in between. The CDR3 runs 14 residues. Germline V gene sequence: CDR1 SGHDN, CDR2 FVKESK.

This rearrangement joins TRBV3-1 (or the pseudogene TRBV3-2) to TRBJ2-3; 11 bases match TRBD2. After removal of 0 bases from V and 6 bases from J, the junction contained 8 bases not matched to a gene. CDR1 is LGHDT, CDR2 YNNKEL, per germline (reference sequence). The CDR3 sequence is 17 residues long. CDR3 protein: CASSQEGSGGAYDTQYF. In DNA, the CDR3 is TGTGCCAGCAGCCAAGAAGGTAGCGGGGGGGCCTATGATACGCAGTATTTT.

V usage is TRBV5-6 and J usage is TRBJ1-5; the match to TRBD1 covers 8 bases. Per germline, CDR1 SGHDT and CDR2 YYEEEE. The CDR3 consists of 15 residues. Unmatched junction bases numbered 6, after V lost 4 bases and J lost 3 bases. In DNA, the CDR3 is TGTGCCAGCAGCCTCTGGACAGGGTACAATCAGCCCCAGCATTTT. Protein sequence: CASSLWTGYNQPQHF.

This chain links TRBV6-5 with TRBJ1-6; 7 bases line up with TRBD1. The V segment lost 2 bases and the J segment 7 bases; nucleotides outside the gene matches: 2. The CDR3 loop spans 14 amino acids. From germline, CDR1 is MNHEY and CDR2 SVGAGI. The DNA for the CDR3 is TGTGCCAGCAGTTACGGGACAGCCAATTCACCCCTCCACTTT. Amino acid sequence: CASSYGTANSPLHF.

The V gene is TRBV6-2 or TRBV6-3, the J gene TRBJ1-5; 8 nucleotides line up with TRBD1. Germline V gene lookup returns CDR1 MNHEY and CDR2 SVGEGT. The CDR3 is made up of 16 amino acids. The V segment lost 2 bases and the J segment 1 base; nucleotides outside the gene matches: 4. The DNA of the CDR3 is TGTGCCAGCAGTTACCAAAGACAGGGGAGCAATCAGCCCCAGCATTTT. It translates to CASSYQRQGSNQPQHF.

CDR3 coding DNA: TGTGCCAGCAGCTTGACTAGCGGGGGGGACTACAATGAGCAGTTCTTC. Its protein is CASSLTSGGDYNEQFF. The chain combines TRBV5-4 with TRBJ2-1, with 13 positions matching TRBD2. The V and J ends lost 1 base and 3 bases, in that order; junction bases with no gene match: 1. Per germline, CDR1 SGHNT and CDR2 YYREEE (reference sequence). The CDR3 length is 16 residues.

This rearrangement joins TRBV30 to TRBJ1-1, with TRBD1 matching 9 bases. Germline V CDR1 and CDR2: GTSNPN, SVGIG (reference sequence). The V and J ends lost 3 bases and 5 bases, in that order; junction bases with no gene match: 7. CDR3 length: 14 amino acids. The CDR3 protein is CAWSRDRAKTEAFF. CDR3 in DNA: TGTGCCTGGAGCAGGGACAGGGCGAAGACTGAAGCTTTCTTT.

The chain carries TRBV3-1 (or the pseudogene TRBV3-2) and TRBJ2-6; 8 bases are a match to TRBD1. The J segment lost 2 bases and the V segment lost 1 base, leaving 4 bases of the junction unmatched. The CDR3 has 17 amino acids. Looked up from germline, CDR1 is LGHDT and CDR2 is YNNKEL (reference sequence). The CDR3 sequence: CASSQASRGPGANVLTF. In DNA, the CDR3 is TGTGCCAGCAGCCAAGCGTCCAGGGGGCCTGGGGCCAACGTCCTGACTTTC.

This rearrangement joins TRBV6-5 to TRBJ2-1, with D maybe TRBD2 (5 bases). The germline CDR1 and CDR2 sequences are MNHEY and SVGAGI. V was pared by 0 bases and J by 6 bases, with 6 bases between. The CDR3 sequence is 13 residues long. CDR3 loop: CASSYSRANEQFF. The CDR3 DNA reads as TGTGCCAGCAGTTACTCGAGGGCCAATGAGCAGTTCTTC.